This passage covers 22 T cell receptor beta chains from one sample sequenced in a study of tissue T cells after allogeneic stem cell transplantation. Assay used: immunoSEQ multiplex PCR; TCRdb lists only in-frame clones, some missing. The profile covers several thousand clones, with around a third appearing a single time and approximately 7.2% taken by the ten largest. The time point: mouse harvest day 14 after allogeneic transplant. The graft held 10^6 splenic CD5+ T cells and 10^7 T-cell-depleted bone marrow cells. Sequences were obtained from skin. These receptors all come from a female BALB/c mouse given C57BL/6 T cells with graft-versus-host disease after an allogeneic hematopoietic cell transplant.

On this clone: Germline and genes here are mouse. The DNA ends 1 residue before the CDR3 does, and the rest of the CDR3 is filled in from the germline J gene. The genes are TRBV23 and TRBJ2-3. Germline loops: CDR1 KGHTA, CDR2 FQNQQP. This CDR3 region has 15 residues. CDR3 DNA (partial): TGCTCCAGCAGTCAATCCTCGGGGGGTGCAGAAACGCTGTAT. It codes for CSSSQSSGGAETLY. The CDR3 in its entirety is CSSSQSSGGAETLYF.

This clone has only a few counts. Here the gene names and germline are mouse. The CDR3 is cut off 1 residue early in the read; its end comes from the germline J gene. The chain employs TRBV26 and TRBJ2-1; TRBD1 matches at 7 bases. Looked up from germline, CDR1 is KGHPV and CDR2 is FQNQEV (reference sequence). The CDR3 has 14 amino acids. With V trimmed by 0 bases and J by 6 bases, 2 bases remained unmatched. The DNA read from the CDR3 is TGTGCCAGCAGTCTGTCGACAGGGTTTGCTGAGCAGTTC. Residues: CASSLSTGFAEQF. The entire CDR3 reads CASSLSTGFAEQFF.

The sample holds a few counts of this clone. Gene names denote mouse genes. The sequence runs out 1 residue before the end of the CDR3; the remainder is reconstructed from the germline J gene. This sequence joins TRBV3 and TRBJ1-4; 8 bases fit TRBD1. Germline V CDR1 and CDR2: SNHLY, FYNGKV (reference sequence). Trimming cost V 5 bases and J 3 bases; bases outside gene matches: 5. This CDR3 contains 15 residues. The CDR3 is CASSHDRGPNERLFF. The CDR3 DNA, read in part, is TGTGCCAGCAGCCACGACAGGGGCCCCAACGAAAGATTATTT.

A word on this clone: Mouse gene names apply. The observed sequence ends 1 residue before the CDR3 terminus, with the missing tail filled in from the germline J gene. The rearrangement links TRBV15 to TRBJ2-1, with 9 bases matching TRBD2. This CDR3 comprises 14 residues. V was clipped by 5 bases and J by 6 bases; unmatched bases: 5. Per germline, CDR1 SGHND and CDR2 FRSKSL. CDR3 region: CASSIWGGGAEQFF. The CDR3 DNA, read in part, is TGTGCCAGCAGTATCTGGGGGGGTGGTGCTGAGCAGTTC.

This clone qualifies as medium-sized. Mouse germline and gene names are used. The sequence runs out 1 residue before the end of the CDR3; the remainder is reconstructed from the germline J gene. The chain uses TRBV26 and TRBJ1-2, with TRBD1 identical over 8 bases. The germline CDR1 and CDR2 sequences are KGHPV and FQNQEV (reference sequence). This CDR3 region has 14 residues. The J segment lost 2 bases and the V segment lost 4 bases, leaving 3 bases of the junction unmatched. The CDR3 bases that were read are TGTGCCAGCAGTCCCGCAGGGGGCAACTCCGACTACACC. Translated, it gives CASSPAGGNSDYT. The entire CDR3 protein is CASSPAGGNSDYTF.

By frequency in the sample, this clone is medium-sized (0.01 to 0.1%). The germline and genes are mouse ones. The read is 1 residue too short to cover the CDR3 end, so that end is filled in from the germline J gene. This chain joins TRBV16 and TRBJ1-4, with 8 bases identical to TRBD1. The CDR3 contains 15 residues. With 1 base clipped from V and 7 bases from J, the junction kept 5 bases outside the gene matches. Per the germline V gene, CDR1 is SGHSA and CDR2 is FRNQAP. Here the CDR3 reads CASSLVPGGGERLFF. The CDR3 DNA, read in part, is TGTGCAAGCAGCTTAGTCCCAGGGGGCGGCGAAAGATTATTT.

Details on this clone: Mouse germline and gene names are used. The CDR3 goes on 1 residue after the read ends, and that part is filled in from the germline J gene. The chain links TRBV15 to TRBJ2-4; D remains unclear. V was pared by 2 bases and J by 0 bases, with 9 bases between. The CDR3 is made up of 15 amino acids. Germline CDR1 is SGHND and CDR2 is FRSKSL. The CDR3 here is CASSLSGPSQNTLYF. The DNA read from the CDR3 is TGTGCCAGCAGTTTATCCGGGCCTAGTCAAAACACCTTGTAC.

On this clone: Each gene name is a mouse one. Read coverage stops 1 residue before the CDR3 terminus; the germline J gene supplies the remainder. The gene calls are TRBV13-2 and TRBJ2-5; D perhaps matches TRBD2 (5 bases). Trimming removed 1 base at V and 5 bases at J, with 8 bases between. CDR3 size: 13 residues. CDR1 NNHNN and CDR2 SYGAGS come from the germline V gene (reference sequence). The DNA read from the CDR3 is TGTGCCAGCGGTGATTTGGGGAGAGACACCCAGTAC. Its protein is CASGDLGRDTQY. The whole CDR3 sequence is CASGDLGRDTQYF.

Details on this clone: Genes here carry mouse names. The read gets to within 1 residue of the CDR3 end, and the germline J gene fills in the rest. The J gene is TRBJ1-4, the V gene TRBV3; D not certain. Germline V gives CDR1 SNHLY, CDR2 FYNGKV (reference sequence). V gave up 1 base and J gave up 4 bases, with 10 bases separating them. The CDR3 is 15 residues long. The CDR3 here is CASSLDGRRNERLFF. The sequenced CDR3 bases are TGTGCCAGCAGCTTAGACGGACGGCGCAACGAAAGATTATTT. Supplemented by reference TRBV3 and TRBJ1-4, the full variable domain reads GPKVLQIPSHQIIDMGQMVTLNCDPVSNHLYFYWYKQILGQQMEFLVNFYNGKVMEKSKLFKDQFSVERPDGSYFTLKIQPTALEDSAVYFCASSLDGRRNERLFFGHGTKLSVL.

Worth noting for this clone: The genes are named according to mouse. The read halts 1 residue ahead of the CDR3 end, with the missing end drawn from the germline J gene. The V gene is TRBV23, the J gene TRBJ2-5; TRBD2 is the table's D call, not checked against the DNA. Germline loops: CDR1 KGHTA, CDR2 FQNQQP. The CDR3 is 14 amino acids. CDR3 residues: CSSSPGTGQDTQYF. The sequenced CDR3 bases are TGCTCCAGCAGTCCCGGGACTGGTCAAGACACCCAGTAC.

For this clone: Genes here carry mouse names. Read data end 1 residue before the CDR3 end; the end is taken from the germline J gene. J is TRBJ1-1 and V is TRBV24; D not resolved. The germline CDR1 and CDR2 sequences are KGHTA and FRNEEI. The CDR3 runs 14 residues. The germline V and J ends were trimmed by 8 bases and 0 bases, with 13 bases remaining between them. CDR3 protein: CASALHFANTEVFF. The part of the CDR3 DNA that was read is TGTGCCAGCGCGCTCCACTTTGCAAACACAGAAGTCTTC.

About this clone: The germline and genes are mouse ones. The CDR3 end lies 1 residue beyond the end of the read and is filled in from the germline J gene. V gene TRBV12-2 combines with J gene TRBJ1-3, with 8 bases lining up with TRBD1. The CDR3 covers 15 residues. Unmatched junction bases numbered 4, after V lost 4 bases and J lost 0 bases. CDR1 SGHLS and CDR2 HYDKME come from the germline V gene. CDR3 bases read: TGTGCCAGCTCACCGGGACAGGTTTCTGGAAATACGCTCTAT. The encoded protein is CASSPGQVSGNTLY. The whole CDR3 protein is CASSPGQVSGNTLYF.

This clone has a handful of counts. Gene names and germline refer to mouse. The DNA ends 1 residue before the CDR3 does, and the rest of the CDR3 is filled in from the germline J gene. V is TRBV26 and J is TRBJ2-1, with no clear D. Trimming pared 0 bases from V and 1 base from J, leaving 4 bases between. Germline V gene lookup returns CDR1 KGHPV and CDR2 FQNQEV (reference sequence). This CDR3 has 14 residues. The DNA read from the CDR3 is TGTGCCAGCAGTCTGTCCAGAAACTATGCTGAGCAGTTC. This encodes CASSLSRNYAEQF. The CDR3, in full, reads CASSLSRNYAEQFF.

This clone occurred a few times. Gene names and germline refer to mouse. Read sequence stops 1 residue before the CDR3 end, and the germline J gene provides the missing end. The V gene is TRBV3, the J gene TRBJ2-7; 10 nucleotides match TRBD2. Germline CDR1 is SNHLY and CDR2 is FYNGKV (reference sequence). Unmatched junction bases numbered 5, after V lost 4 bases and J lost 5 bases. CDR3 length: 14 amino acids. The covered CDR3 bases are TGTGCCAGCAGCTCCCCGGACTGGGGGAATGAACAGTAC. It translates to CASSSPDWGNEQY. The entire CDR3 sequence reads CASSSPDWGNEQYF.

Notes on this clone: These gene names are mouse names. Sequencing ends 1 residue short of the CDR3 end; the germline J gene provides the rest. The rearrangement joins TRBV16 to TRBJ2-7; D is uncertain. The V end lost 2 bases, the J end lost 3 bases, and 2 bases lay between the germline ends. The CDR3 sequence is 11 residues long. The germline gives CDR1 SGHSA, CDR2 FRNQAP. Partial CDR3 DNA: TGTGCAAGCAGCTTACTCTATGAACAGTAC. It yields the protein CASSLLYEQY. The full CDR3 protein reads CASSLLYEQYF.

As concerns this clone: The germline and genes are mouse ones. The read stops 1 residue short of the end of the CDR3; the missing end is completed from the germline J gene. The chain employs TRBV26 and TRBJ2-2; D is possibly TRBD1 or TRBD2 (5 bases each). Trimming pared 6 bases from V and 2 bases from J, leaving 7 bases between. The CDR3 spans 13 residues. Germline lookup yields CDR1 KGHPV and CDR2 FQNQEV (reference sequence). The CDR3 reads CASSRDNTGQLYF. The sequenced CDR3 bases are TGTGCCAGCAGCCGGGACAACACCGGGCAGCTCTAC.

This clone is judged medium-sized. Genes and germline come from the mouse. The read ends 1 residue before the CDR3 terminus; that terminus is restored from the germline J gene. The rearrangement joins TRBV3 to TRBJ2-3; unclear D gene. Germline CDR1 reads SNHLY; CDR2 reads FYNGKV (reference sequence). The CDR3 length is 13 residues. V dropped 0 bases and J dropped 1 base, with 2 bases sitting between them. CDR3 DNA (partial): TGTGCCAGCAGCTTAGCGGGTGCAGAAACGCTGTAT. This gives the protein CASSLAGAETLY. The whole CDR3 is CASSLAGAETLYF.

Remarks on this clone: The gene symbols are mouse symbols. Sequencing ends 1 residue short of the CDR3 end; the germline J gene provides the rest. The rearrangement links TRBV19 to TRBJ2-5, with 8 bases aligning to TRBD2. Germline CDR1 and CDR2: FNHDT and SITEND (reference sequence). This CDR3 comprises 13 residues. Trimming took 5 bases from V and 1 from J; bases not matched to a gene: 0. The CDR3 here is CASRLGDQDTQYF. The covered CDR3 bases are TGTGCCAGCAGACTGGGGGACCAAGACACCCAGTAC.

This clone was seen a few times. Gene names refer to mouse genes. The read terminates 1 residue ahead of where the CDR3 ends, so the germline J gene completes it. This chain joins TRBV26 and TRBJ2-7; D not certain. The CDR3 extends over 12 amino acids. V was cut by 2 bases and J by 7 bases, with 9 bases left in between. The V gene's germline CDR1 is KGHPV and CDR2 FQNQEV (reference sequence). The CDR3 bases that were read are TGTGCCAGCAGTCTGCCACTCCTGGAACAGTAC. This codes for CASSLPLLEQY. The full CDR3 protein is CASSLPLLEQYF.

Concerning this clone itself: The gene names given are mouse names. The sequence runs out 1 residue before the end of the CDR3; the remainder is reconstructed from the germline J gene. The genes are TRBV26 and TRBJ2-7; D is unresolved. In germline, CDR1 is KGHPV, CDR2 FQNQEV (reference sequence). Trimming pared 4 bases from V and 4 bases from J, leaving 5 bases between. The CDR3 is made up of 11 amino acids. The DNA read from the CDR3 is TGTGCCAGCAGTCGGGATTATGAACAGTAC. The encoded protein is CASSRDYEQY. The complete CDR3 sequence is CASSRDYEQYF.

Of note for this clone: All gene names here are mouse names. With the read ending 1 residue before the CDR3 end, the germline J gene is used to fill in that end. This chain joins TRBV29 and TRBJ2-4; 7 bases fit TRBD2. CDR3 size: 12 residues. The germline gives CDR1 MSHET, CDR2 SYDVDS. J was trimmed by 7 bases and V by 7 bases; bases with no gene match: 5. CDR3 bases read: TGTGCTAGCATGGGGGGAGGGGACACCTTGTAC. It codes for CASMGGGDTLY. The CDR3 as a whole reads CASMGGGDTLYF.

This clone is deemed medium-sized (0.01 to 0.1%). Gene names follow the mouse nomenclature. The sequenced CDR3 bases are TGCTCCAGCAGTCAATCAGGCCAGAGGGACGAAAGATTATTT. It is translated as CSSSQSGQRDERLF. The whole CDR3 protein is CSSSQSGQRDERLFF. J is TRBJ1-4 and V is TRBV23; TRBD1 reflects the table's D call only, with no check against the DNA. With the read ending 1 residue before the CDR3 end, the germline J gene is used to fill in that end. The CDR3 spans 15 residues. The germline V gene has CDR1 KGHTA and CDR2 FQNQQP.